These 32 T cell receptor beta chains were sequenced from one sample in a study of blood T cell repertoires in COVID-19. Profiling relied on immunoSEQ multiplex PCR, and the TCRdb table lists in-frame clones only, not all of them. The table has over 250,000 clones, about 87% seen once; the top ten hold over 5.5%. The specimen was peripheral blood. The receptor set was obtained from a woman aged 50 to 60 with COVID-19, enrolled during active disease.

This chain uses TRBV7-2 with TRBJ2-1, with 9 bases fitting TRBD2. J gave up 1 base and V 1 base, and 2 bases lay outside the gene matches. From germline, CDR1 is SGHTA and CDR2 FQGNSA. The CDR3 is 16 residues long. CDR3 loop: CASSLESGGSYNEQFF. CDR3 DNA: TGTGCCAGCAGCTTAGAAAGCGGGGGGTCCTACAATGAGCAGTTCTTC.

This chain joins TRBV18 and TRBJ2-5; weak D call: TRBD2 (5 bases). CDR1 is KGHSH, CDR2 LQKENI, per germline. This CDR3 region has 14 residues. V shed 0 bases and J shed 5 bases, with 10 bases lying between them. CDR3 sequence: CASSPPEDSETQYF. The CDR3 DNA sequence: TGTGCCAGCTCACCACCGGAGGATTCTGAGACCCAGTACTTC.

This chain joins TRBV27 and TRBJ2-2, with a weak D call TRBD2 (5 bases). V was clipped by 4 bases and J by 1 base, with 16 bases between them. Germline-derived CDR1 and CDR2 are MNHEY and SMNVEV (reference sequence). This CDR3 is built from 17 residues. CDR3 in DNA: TGTGCCAGCAGTTCCGCCCCCCAGCGGAAGAACACCGGGGAGCTGTTTTTT. This sequence encodes CASSSAPQRKNTGELFF.

V and J are TRBV11-3 and TRBJ1-2; D possibly corresponds to TRBD1 (5 bases). V shed 0 bases and J shed 8 bases, with 16 bases lying between them. CDR1 and CDR2 (germline): SGHNT, YENEEA. The length of the CDR3 is 15 residues. CDR3 sequence (DNA): TGTGCCAGCAGCTTAGAGGGAGGGACCTACCGAGGCTACACCTTC. Translation gives CASSLEGGTYRGYTF.

The chain uses TRBV15 and TRBJ1-5; 8 bases align to TRBD1. The CDR3 contains 15 residues. After removal of 3 bases from V and 6 bases from J, the junction contained 7 bases not matched to a gene. CDR1 is LNHNV, CDR2 YYDKDF, per germline (reference sequence). The CDR3 sequence: CATSREQGGGQPQHF. The CDR3 coding sequence is TGTGCCACCAGCAGGGAACAGGGGGGAGGTCAGCCCCAGCATTTT. The entire variable domain, with the rest obtained from reference TRBV15 and TRBJ1-5, is as follows: DAMVIQNPRYQVTQFGKPVTLSCSQTLNHNVMYWYQQKSSQAPKLLFHYYDKDFNNEADTPDNFQSRRPNTSFCFLDIRSPGLGDTAMYLCATSREQGGGQPQHFGDGTRLSIL.

The V and J genes are TRBV19 and TRBJ1-6, with D perhaps matching TRBD1 (5 bases). The ends were cut back, 2 bases at V and 13 bases at J, with 15 bases in the middle. Germline-derived CDR1 and CDR2 are LNHDA and SQIVND (reference sequence). The CDR3 has 14 amino acids. CDR3 protein: CASSISSRGSPLHF. The DNA for the CDR3 is TGTGCCAGTAGTATATCCTCGCGGGGGTCGCCCCTCCACTTT.

The J gene is TRBJ2-5, the V gene TRBV10-1; 12 bases are shared with TRBD2. In germline, CDR1 is WNHNN, CDR2 SYGVQD (reference sequence). There are 16 residues in the CDR3. The ends lost 6 bases at V and 2 bases at J; junction bases unmatched: 7. The DNA for the CDR3 is TGCGCCAGCAGCGAGGCGACTAGCGGGGGACAAGAGACCCAGTACTTC. Translation: CASSEATSGGQETQYF.

This rearrangement joins TRBV29-1 to TRBJ1-2; 7 nucleotides line up with TRBD1. This CDR3 region has 14 residues. Losses at the gene ends were 3 bases for V and 6 bases for J; bases not matched to a gene: 10. Germline-derived CDR1 and CDR2 are SQVTM and ANQGSEA. CDR3 nucleotides: TGCAGCGTTGATAAGGGGGCTCTGGAGAATGGCTACACCTTC. Its protein is CSVDKGALENGYTF. The full variable domain, completed using reference TRBV29-1 and TRBJ1-2, is SAVISQKPSRDICQRGTSLTIQCQVDSQVTMMFWYRQQPGQSLTLIATANQGSEATYESGFVIDKFPISRPNLTFSTLTVSNMSPEDSSIYLCSVDKGALENGYTFGSGTRLTVV.

The chain couples TRBV29-1 to TRBJ1-2, with D unresolved. The CDR3 has 13 residues. Germline V gives CDR1 SQVTM, CDR2 ANQGSEA. V shed 3 bases and J shed 2 bases, with 10 bases lying between them. The CDR3 reads CSVESRNNYGYTF. DNA for the CDR3: TGCAGCGTTGAGTCGCGGAACAACTATGGCTACACCTTC.

This chain connects TRBV5-1 to TRBJ2-7, with 13 positions matching TRBD2. Looked up from germline, CDR1 is SGHRS and CDR2 is YFSETQ. There are 15 residues in the CDR3. The J segment lost 6 bases and the V segment lost 0 bases, leaving 3 bases of the junction unmatched. The CDR3 loop reads CASSLGTSGSGEQYF. CDR3 nucleotide sequence: TGCGCCAGCAGCTTGGGGACTAGCGGGAGTGGCGAGCAGTACTTC.

The rearrangement links TRBV27 to TRBJ1-2; tentative D call: TRBD1 (5 bases). Germline values: CDR1 MNHEY, CDR2 SMNVEV (reference sequence). Trimming left V 6 bases short and J 3 bases short, with 14 bases between. The CDR3 sequence is 14 residues long. The DNA of the CDR3 is TGTGCCAGCAGCACAGGTGAAAGACACTATGGCTACACCTTC. This encodes CASSTGERHYGYTF.

This clone was seen a few times. This chain uses TRBV19 with TRBJ1-2; possible D gene TRBD1, 5 bases. CDR1 is LNHDA, CDR2 SQIVND, per germline (reference sequence). V was shortened by 3 bases and J by 4 bases, with 6 bases between the two germline ends. The CDR3 extends over 12 amino acids. Written as DNA, the CDR3 is TGTGCCAGTAGTATTGACAGCTATGGCTACACCTTC. Its translation: CASSIDSYGYTF.

V gene TRBV11-3 combines with J gene TRBJ2-2; no firm D call. V lost 0 bases to trimming and J lost 8 bases, with 13 bases between them. Looked up from germline, CDR1 is SGHNT and CDR2 is YENEEA. This CDR3 is 15 amino acids long. CDR3 loop: CASSLEGGSNGELFF. DNA of the CDR3: TGTGCCAGCAGCTTAGAAGGCGGATCGAATGGGGAGCTGTTTTTT.

This clone was detected a few times. Here the CDR3 reads CASSRGHRYEQYF. As DNA, the CDR3 is TGTGCCAGCAGCCGAGGACACCGCTACGAGCAGTACTTC. This sequence joins TRBV14 and TRBJ2-7; tentative D call: TRBD1 (5 bases). Deletions cut 4 bases from V and 3 bases from J, with 10 bases between. This CDR3 contains 13 residues. Per germline, CDR1 SGHDN and CDR2 FVKESK.

J is TRBJ1-6 and V is TRBV15, with D perhaps TRBD1 (5 bases). V shed 0 bases and J shed 7 bases, with 10 bases lying between them. The CDR3 contains 15 residues. Germline V CDR1 and CDR2: LNHNV, YYDKDF (reference sequence). The chain's CDR3 is CATSRDKGLNSPLHF. CDR3 in DNA: TGTGCCACCAGCAGAGATAAGGGGTTGAATTCACCCCTCCACTTT. Supplemented by reference TRBV15 and TRBJ1-6, the full variable domain reads DAMVIQNPRYQVTQFGKPVTLSCSQTLNHNVMYWYQQKSSQAPKLLFHYYDKDFNNEADTPDNFQSRRPNTSFCFLDIRSPGLGDTAMYLCATSRDKGLNSPLHFGNGTRLTVT.

CDR3 in amino acids: CASSQGQGITSGNTIYF. CDR3 nucleotides: TGTGCCAGCAGCCAAGGACAGGGCATCACCTCTGGAAACACCATATATTTT. The chain links TRBV3-1 (or the pseudogene TRBV3-2) to TRBJ1-3; 7 nucleotides agree with TRBD1. The CDR3 contains 17 residues. J was trimmed by 0 bases and V by 1 base; bases with no gene match: 6. Germline lookup yields CDR1 LGHDT and CDR2 YNNKEL (reference sequence).

The table lists this clone with a few counts. The rearrangement joins TRBV2 to TRBJ2-4; 8 nucleotides align to TRBD1. The J segment lost 2 bases and the V segment lost 6 bases, leaving 3 bases of the junction unmatched. The CDR3 is 14 residues long. The germline V gene has CDR1 SNHLY and CDR2 FYNNEI. CDR3 DNA: TGTGCCAGCAGGCAGGGGGCTCCCAAAAACATTCAGTACTTC. Translating it yields CASRQGAPKNIQYF.

The chain is built from TRBV10-2 and TRBJ2-1; 8 bases agree with TRBD2. This CDR3 spans 13 amino acids. Germline trimming cut 6 bases from V and 10 bases from J; bases unmatched to any gene: 8. Germline CDR1 reads WSHSY; CDR2 reads SAAADI. The CDR3 nucleotides are TGCGCCAGCAGCGGACTAGCAGCCAGGGAGCAGTTCTTC. Translation gives CASSGLAAREQFF.

The CDR3 DNA sequence: TGTGCCAGCAGCTTAGCGGGCTATCAGCCCCAGCATTTT. Residues: CASSLAGYQPQHF. J is TRBJ1-5 and V is TRBV7-8; no clear D gene. CDR1 and CDR2 from the germline V gene are SGHVS and FQNEAQ. Trimming stripped 0 bases from V and 5 bases from J, with 5 bases between. The CDR3 is made up of 13 amino acids.

CDR3 protein: CASRTTASYEQYF. The CDR3 DNA reads TGTGCCAGCAGGACGACAGCATCCTACGAGCAGTACTTC. The chain employs TRBV12-3 or TRBV12-4 and TRBJ2-7; TRBD1 is a possible D gene (5 bases). V was pared by 6 bases and J by 1 base, with 10 bases between. The CDR3 consists of 13 residues.

The chain uses TRBV7-2 and TRBJ2-7; D possibly corresponds to TRBD2 (6 bases). This CDR3 contains 15 residues. Germline CDR1 SGHTA, CDR2 FQGNSA. V was shortened by 3 bases and J by 5 bases, with 17 bases between the two germline ends. CDR3 DNA: TGTGCCAGCAGCTTTCCCCGGCCCGGGGGAGACGAGCAGTACTTC. Encoded protein: CASSFPRPGGDEQYF.

This clone was detected a few times. This chain joins TRBV5-5 and TRBJ1-5; 7 bases are shared with TRBD1. The J segment lost 0 bases and the V segment lost 4 bases, leaving 7 bases of the junction unmatched. This CDR3 is 16 amino acids long. Germline CDR1 is SGHKS and CDR2 is YYEKEE (reference sequence). DNA of the CDR3: TGTGCCAGCAGCCGAGACAGGGCGAATAGCAATCAGCCCCAGCATTTT. This codes for CASSRDRANSNQPQHF.

The chain links TRBV6-6 to TRBJ1-2; 9 bases are shared with TRBD1. Germline CDR1 reads MNHNY; CDR2 reads SVGAGI (reference sequence). After removal of 5 bases from V and 3 bases from J, the junction contained 7 bases not matched to a gene. This CDR3 is 15 amino acids long. The CDR3 here is CASSDNRGLDYGYTF. For the CDR3, the DNA is TGTGCCAGCAGTGACAACAGGGGGCTGGACTATGGCTACACCTTC.

This clone was counted once. This chain joins TRBV2 and TRBJ2-2; 9 nucleotides match TRBD2. The trim removed 6 bases at V and 4 bases at J, leaving 6 bases unmatched. Germline CDR1 is SNHLY and CDR2 is FYNNEI. CDR3 length: 15 amino acids. The CDR3 nucleotides are TGTGCCAGCAGGAGCGGGAGGTCGGGCACCGGGGAGCTGTTTTTT. Its protein product is CASRSGRSGTGELFF.

For the CDR3, the DNA is TGTGCCAGTACGAGCGGGAGCTACGAGCAGTACTTC. Amino acid sequence: CASTSGSYEQYF. This chain uses TRBV19 with TRBJ2-7; 8 nucleotides match TRBD2. CDR1 is LNHDA and CDR2 is SQIVND in the germline V gene (reference sequence). CDR3 length: 12 amino acids. With V trimmed by 7 bases and J by 3 bases, 2 bases remained unmatched.

The chain carries TRBV3-1 (or the pseudogene TRBV3-2) and TRBJ2-5; 11 positions match TRBD1. J was trimmed by 7 bases and V by 0 bases; bases with no gene match: 7. This CDR3 region has 16 residues. From germline, CDR1 is LGHDT and CDR2 YNNKEL (reference sequence). CDR3 coding DNA: TGTGCCAGCAGCCAAGATCGGGACAGGGGGTGGACGACCCAGTACTTC. This gives the protein CASSQDRDRGWTTQYF.

The chain couples TRBV29-1 to TRBJ1-2; no firm D call. Trimming took 4 bases from V and 4 from J, leaving 16 bases between them. The germline gives CDR1 SQVTM, CDR2 ANQGSEA. This CDR3 is built from 14 residues. The CDR3 nucleotides are TGCAGCGTTGGACTCAGACTTACTAGCTATGGCTACACCTTC. Translated: CSVGLRLTSYGYTF.

The chain carries TRBV10-3 and TRBJ1-5, with no clear D. V shed 10 bases and J shed 1 base, with 14 bases lying between them. There are 14 residues in the CDR3. Germline CDR1 ENHRY, CDR2 SYGVKD. The CDR3 spells CATRQDGSNQPQHF. CDR3 coding DNA: TGTGCCACCAGGCAGGATGGAAGCAATCAGCCCCAGCATTTT.

The rearrangement links TRBV28 to TRBJ1-4; D unclear. Germline-derived CDR1 and CDR2 are MDHEN and SYDVKM. This CDR3 has 15 residues. The V end was cut by 3 bases, the J end by 2 bases, with 10 bases between. The CDR3 reads CASSLSGVTNEKLFF. CDR3 sequence (DNA): TGTGCCAGCAGTTTGTCCGGGGTGACTAATGAAAAACTGTTTTTT. The whole variable domain, filled in from reference TRBV28 and TRBJ1-4, reads DVKVTQSSRYLVKRTGEKVFLECVQDMDHENMFWYRQDPGLGLRLIYFSYDVKMKEKGDIPEGYSVSREKKERFSLILESASTNQTSMYLCASSLSGVTNEKLFFGSGTQLSVL.

The J gene is TRBJ2-1, the V gene TRBV7-9; TRBD2 matches at 9 bases. Germline CDR1 and CDR2: SEHNR and FQNEAQ (reference sequence). The CDR3 loop spans 17 amino acids. After removal of 3 bases from V and 1 base from J, the junction contained 7 bases not matched to a gene. CDR3 residues: CASSFRPSGISYNEQFF. CDR3 DNA: TGTGCCAGCAGCTTTAGACCTAGCGGGATTTCCTACAATGAGCAGTTCTTC.

V is TRBV11-2 and J is TRBJ1-1, with a tentative D call TRBD1 (5 bases). Germline-derived CDR1 and CDR2 are SGHAT and FQNNGV. This CDR3 is built from 13 residues. V was shortened by 7 bases and J by 1 base, with 10 bases between the two germline ends. CDR3 sequence (DNA): TGTGCCAGCAATCCCGGACAGAACACTGAAGCTTTCTTT. It codes for CASNPGQNTEAFF.

This rearrangement joins TRBV5-1 to TRBJ2-7; 8 bases map to TRBD2. Germline V gene sequence: CDR1 SGHRS, CDR2 YFSETQ. There are 15 residues in the CDR3. With 4 bases clipped from V and 2 bases from J, the junction kept 8 bases outside the gene matches. In DNA form, the CDR3 reads TGCGCCAGCAGCCGGCTAGCGGGCTCAACCTACGAGCAGTACTTC. Translating it yields CASSRLAGSTYEQYF.